This T cell receptor (beta chain) stems from a study of blood T cells in healthy people across ages. Study results and caveats: Strong correlation linked observed beta diversity and percent naive T cells.

Details on this clonotype: Its antigen is currently unknown.

V shed 5 bases and J shed 2 bases, with 13 bases lying between them. This CDR3 has 14 residues. Germline-derived CDR1 and CDR2 are MDHEN and SYDVKM. Next came a second PCR, run for about 6 to 12 cycles, which used a sample-barcoded 5' primer along with a J-beta primer mix. TCRdb used MiXCR to reprocess the 5' RACE reads, holding one entry per CDR3 protein. The top ten clones hold 9.4% of a sample with hundreds of thousands of distinct CDR3 sequences, 20% to 30% of them seen once. This same sample was also part of a study on T cells of mothers and their children. According to that study: The TCR beta CDR3 read count exceeded 9.5 million for each mother and was 2.5 million to 3 million for each child. Detection yielded no persistent microchimeric T cell clones.

The chain joins TRBV28 to TRBJ2-7; possible D gene TRBD2, 6 bases. Sequences were obtained from blood. The receptor comes from a boy aged 10-17 years in good health. This chain's CDR3 is CASSQAGLAYEQYF. CDR3 sequence (DNA): TGTGCCAGCAGTCAAGCGGGCCTAGCCTACGAGCAGTACTTC.